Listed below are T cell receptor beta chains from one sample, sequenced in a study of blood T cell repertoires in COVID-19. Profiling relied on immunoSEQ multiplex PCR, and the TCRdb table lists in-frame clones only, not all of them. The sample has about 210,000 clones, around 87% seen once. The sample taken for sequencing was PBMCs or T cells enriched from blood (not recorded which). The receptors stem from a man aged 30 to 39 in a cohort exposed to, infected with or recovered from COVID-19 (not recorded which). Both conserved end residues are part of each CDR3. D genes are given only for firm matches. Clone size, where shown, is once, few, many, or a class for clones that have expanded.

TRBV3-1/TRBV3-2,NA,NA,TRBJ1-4,CASSQGALELFF,TGTGCCAGCAGCCAAGGGGCCCTTGAACTGTTTTTT
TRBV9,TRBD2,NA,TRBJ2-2,CASSSTSGSTGELFF,TGTGCCAGCAGCTCCACAAGCGGGAGCACCGGGGAGCTGTTTTTT
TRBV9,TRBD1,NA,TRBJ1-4,CASSVGTGEEKLFF,TGTGCCAGCAGCGTCGGGACAGGGGAGGAAAAACTGTTTTTT
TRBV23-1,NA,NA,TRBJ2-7,CASSHPIDRDAYEQYF,TGCGCCAGCAGTCACCCTATAGATCGGGATGCCTACGAGCAGTACTTC
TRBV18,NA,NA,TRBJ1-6,CASSRQENRSPLHF,TGTGCCAGCTCACGACAGGAGAATCGGTCACCCCTCCACTTT
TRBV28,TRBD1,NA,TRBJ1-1,CASSLKGAGTGITEAFF,TGTGCCAGCAGTTTAAAGGGAGCCGGGACAGGGATCACTGAAGCTTTCTTT
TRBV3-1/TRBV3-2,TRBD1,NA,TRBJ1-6,CASRDRVIRDSPLHF,TGTGCCAGTAGGGACAGGGTAATCAGGGATTCACCCCTCCACTTT
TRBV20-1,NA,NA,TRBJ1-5,CSASLGLVYSNQPQHF,TGCAGTGCTAGTTTGGGGCTAGTCTATAGCAATCAGCCCCAGCATTTT
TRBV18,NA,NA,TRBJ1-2,CASSTTIGGYTF,TGTGCCAGCTCAACTACTATAGGTGGCTACACCTTC
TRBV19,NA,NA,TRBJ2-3,CASSMIRVDGSTDTQYF,TGTGCCAGTAGTATGATCAGGGTGGATGGGAGCACAGATACGCAGTATTTT
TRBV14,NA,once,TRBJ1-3,CASSQVQGPGGNTIYF,TGTGCCAGCAGCCAAGTGCAGGGCCCAGGAGGAAACACCATATATTTT